The subject of this entry is one T cell receptor beta chain. Its antigen is still unknown. The sample is drawn from a study of early T cells in non-severe SARS-CoV-2 infection. In the study overall: It was bulk RNA from unsorted whole blood that was sequenced, and the chains were unpaired. Study-wide results and limits: Using VDJdb, the matching emphasized anti-spike CD8 responses while missing private and CD4 specificities.

V trimming: 3 bases; J trimming: 7 bases; junction bases outside the gene matches: 7. CDR1 and CDR2 from the germline V gene are SGHTA and FQGNSA. This CDR3 has 16 amino acids. Separate cDNA molecules each had unique molecular identifiers attached to them. TCRdb itself ran the 5' RACE reads through MiXCR, one entry per CDR3 protein. The sample has 60,000 to 75,000 distinct CDR3 sequences; about an eighth are singletons. The J gene is TRBJ2-1, the V gene TRBV7-2, with TRBD2 identical over 12 bases. This sequence was found in an adult who was a healthcare worker with PCR-confirmed SARS-CoV-2 infection or an uninfected control (not recorded which). The material sequenced was whole blood, taken at baseline. CDR3 amino acids: CASSLRRLAGVNEQFF. CDR3 coding DNA: TGTGCCAGCAGCTTGAGACGACTAGCGGGGGTGAATGAGCAGTTCTTC.